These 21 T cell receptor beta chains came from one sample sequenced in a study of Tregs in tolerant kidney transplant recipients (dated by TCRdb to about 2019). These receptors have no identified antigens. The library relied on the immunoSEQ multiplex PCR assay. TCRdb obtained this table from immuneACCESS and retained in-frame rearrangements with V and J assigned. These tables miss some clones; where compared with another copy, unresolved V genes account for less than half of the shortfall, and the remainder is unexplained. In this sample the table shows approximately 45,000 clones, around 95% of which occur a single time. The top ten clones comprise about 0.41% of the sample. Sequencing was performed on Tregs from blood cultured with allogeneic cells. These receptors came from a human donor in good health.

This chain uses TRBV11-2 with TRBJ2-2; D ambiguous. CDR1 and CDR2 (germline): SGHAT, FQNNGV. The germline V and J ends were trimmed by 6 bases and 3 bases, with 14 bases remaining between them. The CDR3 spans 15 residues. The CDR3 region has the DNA TGTGCCAGCAGACCACCCCCCCTGCACACCGGGGAGCTGTTTTTT. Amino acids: CASRPPPLHTGELFF. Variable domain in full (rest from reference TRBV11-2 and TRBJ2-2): EAGVAQSPRYKIIEKRQSVAFWCNPISGHATLYWYQQILGQGPKLLIQFQNNGVVDDSQLPKDRFSAERLKGVDSTLKIQPAKLEDSAVYLCASRPPPLHTGELFFGEGSRLTVL.

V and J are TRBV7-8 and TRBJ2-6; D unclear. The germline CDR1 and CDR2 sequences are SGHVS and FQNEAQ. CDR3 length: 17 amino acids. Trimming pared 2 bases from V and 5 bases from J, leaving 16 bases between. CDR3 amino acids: CASSLKTPQSRANVLTF. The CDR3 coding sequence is TGTGCCAGCAGCTTAAAGACCCCACAAAGTCGGGCCAACGTCCTGACTTTC. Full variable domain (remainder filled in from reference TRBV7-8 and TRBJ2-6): GAGVSQSPRYKVAKRGQDVALRCDPISGHVSLFWYQQALGQGPEFLTYFQNEAQLDKSGLPSDRFFAERPEGSVSTLKIQRTQQEDSAVYLCASSLKTPQSRANVLTFGAGSRLTVL.

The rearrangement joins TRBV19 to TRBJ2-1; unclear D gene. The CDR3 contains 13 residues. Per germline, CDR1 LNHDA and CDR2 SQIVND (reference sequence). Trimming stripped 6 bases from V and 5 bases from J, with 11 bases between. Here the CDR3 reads CASSSEMDNEQFF. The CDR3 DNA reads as TGTGCCAGTAGCTCCGAAATGGACAATGAGCAGTTCTTC. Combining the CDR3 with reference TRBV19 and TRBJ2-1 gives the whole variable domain DGGITQSPKYLFRKEGQNVTLSCEQNLNHDAMYWYRQDPGQGLRLIYYSQIVNDFQKGDIAEGYSVSREKKESFPLTVTSAQKNPTAFYLCASSSEMDNEQFFGPGTRLTVL.

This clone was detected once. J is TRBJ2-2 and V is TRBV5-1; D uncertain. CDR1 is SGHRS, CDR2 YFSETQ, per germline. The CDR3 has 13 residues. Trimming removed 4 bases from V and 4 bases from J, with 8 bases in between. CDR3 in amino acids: CASSGSSTGELFF. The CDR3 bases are TGCGCCAGCAGCGGAAGCTCCACCGGGGAGCTGTTTTTT.

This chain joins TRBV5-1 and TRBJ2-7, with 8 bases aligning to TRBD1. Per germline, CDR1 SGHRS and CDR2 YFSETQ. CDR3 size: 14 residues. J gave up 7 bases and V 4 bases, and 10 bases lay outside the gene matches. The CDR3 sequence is CASSLGQGSGEQYF. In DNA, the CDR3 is TGCGCCAGCAGCCTAGGACAGGGTTCTGGAGAGCAGTACTTC.

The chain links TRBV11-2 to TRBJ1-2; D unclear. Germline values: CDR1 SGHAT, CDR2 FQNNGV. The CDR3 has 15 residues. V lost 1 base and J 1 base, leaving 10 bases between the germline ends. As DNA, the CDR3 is TGTGCCAGCAGCTTAGGAACCGGAATTAACTATGGCTACACCTTC. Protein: CASSLGTGINYGYTF.

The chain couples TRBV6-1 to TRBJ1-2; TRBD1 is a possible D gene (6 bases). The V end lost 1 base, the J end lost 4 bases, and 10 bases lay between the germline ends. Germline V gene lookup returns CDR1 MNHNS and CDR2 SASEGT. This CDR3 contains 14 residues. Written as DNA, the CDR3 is TGTGCCAGCAGTGAAGGGTGGGGGCCCTATGGCTACACCTTC. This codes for CASSEGWGPYGYTF.

CDR3 sequence: CASSLGPGTGGYEQYF. In DNA, the CDR3 is TGTGCCAGCTCACTCGGGCCAGGGACAGGGGGGTACGAGCAGTACTTC. The J gene is TRBJ2-7, the V gene TRBV18, with 11 bases identical to TRBD1. Germline lookup yields CDR1 KGHSH and CDR2 LQKENI. CDR3 length equals 16 residues. V lost 4 bases to trimming and J lost 4 bases; unmatched junction nucleotides: 9. Filled out from reference TRBV18 and TRBJ2-7, the complete variable domain reads NAGVMQNPRHLVRRRGQEARLRCSPMKGHSHVYWYRQLPEEGLKFMVYLQKENIIDESGMPKERFSAEFPKEGPSILRIQQVVRGDSAAYFCASSLGPGTGGYEQYFGPGTRLTVT.

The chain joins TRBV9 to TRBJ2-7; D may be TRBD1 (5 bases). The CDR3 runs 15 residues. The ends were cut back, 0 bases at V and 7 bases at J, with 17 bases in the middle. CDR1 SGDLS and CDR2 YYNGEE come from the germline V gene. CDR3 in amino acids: CASSVVGDYTQEQYF. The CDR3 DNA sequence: TGTGCCAGCAGCGTAGTAGGGGATTACACGCAGGAGCAGTACTTC.

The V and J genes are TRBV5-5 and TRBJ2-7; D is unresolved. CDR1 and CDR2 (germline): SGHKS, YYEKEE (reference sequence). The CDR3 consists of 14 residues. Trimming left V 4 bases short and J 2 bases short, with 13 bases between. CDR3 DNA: TGTGCCAGCAGCCTTGGACGGGCGACCTACGAGCAGTACTTC. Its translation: CASSLGRATYEQYF.

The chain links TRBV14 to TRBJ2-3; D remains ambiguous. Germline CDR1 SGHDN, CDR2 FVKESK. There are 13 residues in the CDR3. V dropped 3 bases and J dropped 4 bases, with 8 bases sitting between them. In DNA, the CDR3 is TGTGCCAGCAGCCAGCTAGGCTCAGATACGCAGTATTTT. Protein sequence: CASSQLGSDTQYF.

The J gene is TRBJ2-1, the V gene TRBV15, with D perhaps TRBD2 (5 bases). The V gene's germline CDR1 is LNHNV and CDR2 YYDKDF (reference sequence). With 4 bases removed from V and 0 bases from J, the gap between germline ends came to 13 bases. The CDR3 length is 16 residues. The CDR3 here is CATSKTLGSSYNEQFF. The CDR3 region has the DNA TGTGCCACCAGCAAGACACTAGGAAGCTCCTACAATGAGCAGTTCTTC.

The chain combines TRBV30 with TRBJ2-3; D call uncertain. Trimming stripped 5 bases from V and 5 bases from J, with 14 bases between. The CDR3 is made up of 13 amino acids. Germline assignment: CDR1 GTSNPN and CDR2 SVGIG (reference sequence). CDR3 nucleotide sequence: TGTGCCTGGGACCGGACGGGTGGAGATACGCAGTATTTT. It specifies CAWDRTGGDTQYF.

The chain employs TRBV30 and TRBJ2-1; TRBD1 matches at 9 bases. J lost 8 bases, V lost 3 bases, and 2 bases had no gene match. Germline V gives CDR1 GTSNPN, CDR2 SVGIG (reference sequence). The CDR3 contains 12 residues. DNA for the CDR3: TGTGCCTGGAGCCGACAGGGGGATGAGCAGTTCTTC. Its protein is CAWSRQGDEQFF.

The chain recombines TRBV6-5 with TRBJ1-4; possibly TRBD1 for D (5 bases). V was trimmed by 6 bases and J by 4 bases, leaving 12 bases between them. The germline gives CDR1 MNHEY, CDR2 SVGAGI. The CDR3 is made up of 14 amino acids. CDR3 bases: TGTGCCAGCAGGGGAGGTAGGGGTAATGAAAAACTGTTTTTT. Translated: CASRGGRGNEKLFF.

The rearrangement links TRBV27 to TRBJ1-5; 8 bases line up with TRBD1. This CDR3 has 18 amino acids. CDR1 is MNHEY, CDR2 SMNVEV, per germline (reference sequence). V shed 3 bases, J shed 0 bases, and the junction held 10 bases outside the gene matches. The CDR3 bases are TGTGCCAGCAGTTTCCCCCTCAACAGGGGGGATAGCAATCAGCCCCAGCATTTT. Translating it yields CASSFPLNRGDSNQPQHF.

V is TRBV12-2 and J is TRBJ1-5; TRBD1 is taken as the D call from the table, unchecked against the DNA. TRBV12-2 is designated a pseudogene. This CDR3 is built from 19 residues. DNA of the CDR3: TGTGCAAGTCGCCCCCGCCAATTAGACAGGGAGAATAGCAATCAGCCCCAGCATTTT. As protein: CASRPRQLDRENSNQPQHF.

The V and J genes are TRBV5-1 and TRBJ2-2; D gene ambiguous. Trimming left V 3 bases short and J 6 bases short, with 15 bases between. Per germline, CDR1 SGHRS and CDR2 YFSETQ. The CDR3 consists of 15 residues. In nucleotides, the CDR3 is TGCGCCAGCAGCTCAAGGACCGCGTCGGCCGGGGAGCTGTTTTTT. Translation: CASSSRTASAGELFF.

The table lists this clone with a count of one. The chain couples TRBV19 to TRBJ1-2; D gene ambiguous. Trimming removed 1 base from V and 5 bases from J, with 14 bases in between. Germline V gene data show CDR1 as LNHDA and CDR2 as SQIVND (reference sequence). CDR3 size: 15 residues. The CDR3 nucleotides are TGTGCCAGTAGTATAGCTTTAAATCAACAGTATGGCTACACCTTC. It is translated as CASSIALNQQYGYTF. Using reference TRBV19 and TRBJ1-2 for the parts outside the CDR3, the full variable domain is DGGITQSPKYLFRKEGQNVTLSCEQNLNHDAMYWYRQDPGQGLRLIYYSQIVNDFQKGDIAEGYSVSREKKESFPLTVTSAQKNPTAFYLCASSIALNQQYGYTFGSGTRLTVV.

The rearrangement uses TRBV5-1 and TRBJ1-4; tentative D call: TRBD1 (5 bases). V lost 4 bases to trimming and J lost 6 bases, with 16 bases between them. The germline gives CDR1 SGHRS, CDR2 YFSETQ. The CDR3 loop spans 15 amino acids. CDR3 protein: CASSQDGTVYEKLFF. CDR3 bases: TGCGCCAGCAGCCAGGATGGGACCGTCTATGAAAAACTGTTTTTT.

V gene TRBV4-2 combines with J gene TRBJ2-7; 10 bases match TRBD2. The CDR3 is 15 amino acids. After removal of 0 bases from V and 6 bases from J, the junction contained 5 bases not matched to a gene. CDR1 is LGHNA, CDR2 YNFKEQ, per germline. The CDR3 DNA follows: TGTGCCAGCAGCCAAGACCCCCTAGCGGGGGCCGAGCAGTACTTC. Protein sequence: CASSQDPLAGAEQYF.